Listed here are 19 T cell receptor beta chains from one sample, sequenced in a study of cytomegalovirus exposure and HLA in healthy donors. Primers: 60 Vbeta forward and 13 Jbeta reverse. The repertoire was sequenced with immunoSEQ multiplex PCR; TCRdb's copy has only in-frame clones and lacks some. Of about 95,000 clones detected, 75% to 85% appear once; the ten largest clones hold 4.5% to 6%. Material: PBMCs. Source of these receptors: a woman in her 40s in good health and CMV-seronegative.

The J gene is TRBJ2-7, the V gene TRBV5-6; TRBD1 is a possible D gene (6 bases). The CDR3 has 15 residues. Germline V gene sequence: CDR1 SGHDT, CDR2 YYEEEE. V lost 4 bases to trimming and J lost 7 bases, with 21 bases between them. The CDR3 here is CASSRTALRLGEQYF. For the CDR3, the DNA is TGTGCCAGCAGCAGGACAGCCTTGCGTTTGGGGGAGCAGTACTTC.

V usage is TRBV6-5 and J usage is TRBJ1-4; D unclear. CDR1 and CDR2 (germline): MNHEY, SVGAGI. V lost 0 bases and J lost 6, with 14 bases in between. The CDR3 runs to 16 residues. CDR3 amino acids: CASSYSTPPRDEKLFF. The CDR3 DNA sequence: TGTGCCAGCAGTTACTCGACCCCACCGCGGGATGAAAAACTGTTTTTT.

With regard to this clone: No conserved phenylalanine or tryptophan is present at the end of the CDR3, so a read error is the likely explanation. In DNA form, the CDR3 reads TGCGCCAGCAGCTCCTCGTGGAGGCACACTGAAGCTTTCGTT. It yields the protein CASSSSWRHTEAFV. The V and J genes are TRBV5-1 and TRBJ1-1, with D unresolved. This CDR3 has 14 residues. V dropped 3 bases and J dropped 3 bases, with 12 bases sitting between them. Per the germline V gene, CDR1 is SGHRS and CDR2 is YFSETQ.

J is TRBJ2-7 and V is TRBV19; 7 positions match TRBD2. The CDR3 contains 14 residues. V trimming: 7 bases; J trimming: 1 base; junction bases outside the gene matches: 7. The germline gives CDR1 LNHDA, CDR2 SQIVND (reference sequence). This chain's CDR3 is CASKIASGSYEQYF. CDR3 nucleotide sequence: TGTGCCAGTAAGATAGCTAGCGGATCCTACGAGCAGTACTTC.

This clone was recorded a few times. A read error is the likely source, as a far larger clone sits one nucleotide away. The chain links TRBV7-2 to TRBJ2-1; D possibly corresponds to TRBD2 (5 bases). The V end was cut by 2 bases, the J end by 4 bases, with 18 bases between. The germline V gene has CDR1 SGHTA and CDR2 FQGNSA. The length of the CDR3 is 17 residues. The CDR3 DNA reads TGTGCCAGCAGCTTAACCGGGTTCGTGGGAGAATACAATGAGCAGTTCTTC. It codes for CASSLTGFVGEYNEQFF.

The V and J genes are TRBV9 and TRBJ2-3; 11 bases agree with TRBD2. CDR1 and CDR2 from the germline V gene are SGDLS and YYNGEE. V was pared by 1 base and J by 7 bases, with 5 bases of the junction left unmatched. The CDR3 covers 15 residues. The CDR3, as DNA: TGTGCCAGCAGCGTAATAGCGGGGGGGGGAAATACGCAGTATTTT. Its protein is CASSVIAGGGNTQYF. Based on the CDR3 plus reference TRBV9 and TRBJ2-3, the full variable domain is DSGVTQTPKHLITATGQRVTLRCSPRSGDLSVYWYQQSLDQGLQFLIQYYNGEERAKGNILERFSAQQFPDLHSELNLSSLELGDSALYFCASSVIAGGGNTQYFGPGTRLTVL.

The CDR3 region is CASSLGHDNTGELFF. CDR3 coding DNA: TGTGCCAGCAGCTTAGGACACGATAACACCGGGGAGCTGTTTTTT. The V gene is TRBV7-9, the J gene TRBJ2-2; D is ambiguous. Trimming removed 1 base at V and 2 bases at J, with 8 bases between. CDR1 is SEHNR, CDR2 FQNEAQ, per germline (reference sequence). The CDR3 loop spans 15 amino acids.

The CDR3 sequence is CASSGTEGPWETQYF. As DNA, the CDR3 is TGTGCCAGCAGTGGTACGGAGGGGCCGTGGGAGACCCAGTACTTC. This chain uses TRBV6-1 with TRBJ2-5; possible D gene TRBD2, 6 bases. The CDR3 contains 15 residues. V was shortened by 4 bases and J by 5 bases, with 17 bases between the two germline ends. Germline CDR1 is MNHNS and CDR2 is SASEGT.

The chain carries TRBV2 and TRBJ1-5; D is undetermined. The germline gives CDR1 SNHLY, CDR2 FYNNEI. Trimming cost V 4 bases and J 0 bases, with 10 bases left between them. The CDR3 is made up of 15 amino acids. CDR3 DNA sequence: TGTGCCAGCAGTGCCGGCGGGAATAGCAATCAGCCCCAGCATTTT. Translating it yields CASSAGGNSNQPQHF. The entire variable domain, with the rest obtained from reference TRBV2 and TRBJ1-5, is as follows: EPEVTQTPSHQVTQMGQEVILRCVPISNHLYFYWYRQILGQKVEFLVSFYNNEISEKSEIFDDQFSVERPDGSNFTLKIRSTKLEDSAMYFCASSAGGNSNQPQHFGDGTRLSIL.

The genes are TRBV14 and TRBJ2-5, with 7 bases fitting TRBD1. Germline CDR1 SGHDN, CDR2 FVKESK. The CDR3 consists of 15 residues. Germline trimming cut 1 base from V and 7 bases from J; bases unmatched to any gene: 9. CDR3 nucleotide sequence: TGTGCCAGCAGCCAAGGGACAGGAACCCTTGGGACCCAGTACTTC. Translated, it gives CASSQGTGTLGTQYF.

This sequence joins TRBV5-4 and TRBJ1-2, with 9 bases that match TRBD1. CDR3 size: 13 residues. Germline V gene sequence: CDR1 SGHNT, CDR2 YYREEE (reference sequence). Trimming took 4 bases from V and 4 from J; bases not matched to a gene: 2. CDR3 in amino acids: CASSGTGLYGYTF. The CDR3 nucleotides read TGTGCCAGCAGCGGGACAGGGCTCTATGGCTACACCTTC.

The chain joins TRBV7-8 to TRBJ1-5; 7 bases fit TRBD1. CDR1 is SGHVS, CDR2 FQNEAQ, per germline. V lost 5 bases to trimming and J lost 0 bases; unmatched junction nucleotides: 10. The CDR3 sequence is 17 residues long. CDR3 coding DNA: TGTGCCAGCAGCGCAGGGGGACGGCCAAATAGCAATCAGCCCCAGCATTTT. The encoded protein is CASSAGGRPNSNQPQHF. Complete variable domain (other parts from reference TRBV7-8 and TRBJ1-5): GAGVSQSPRYKVAKRGQDVALRCDPISGHVSLFWYQQALGQGPEFLTYFQNEAQLDKSGLPSDRFFAERPEGSVSTLKIQRTQQEDSAVYLCASSAGGRPNSNQPQHFGDGTRLSIL.

V and J are TRBV6-5 and TRBJ2-5; 8 bases fit TRBD1. This CDR3 is 13 amino acids long. CDR1 MNHEY and CDR2 SVGAGI come from the germline V gene. J was trimmed by 5 bases and V by 6 bases; bases with no gene match: 5. The CDR3 DNA reads TGTGCCAGCAGAACGACAGGGGTGGAGACCCAGTACTTC. It codes for CASRTTGVETQYF.

This sequence joins TRBV5-4 and TRBJ2-7, with 9 bases identical to TRBD1. The germline gives CDR1 SGHNT, CDR2 YYREEE (reference sequence). The CDR3 extends over 16 amino acids. The V gene end was trimmed by 4 bases and the J gene end by 6 bases; junction bases not matched to a gene: 14. The DNA of the CDR3 is TGTGCCAGCAGCCTTCCCCCGGGACAGGGTTTCTCCGAGCAGTACTTC. Translation: CASSLPPGQGFSEQYF. Full variable domain (remainder filled in from reference TRBV5-4 and TRBJ2-7): ETGVTQSPTHLIKTRGQQVTLRCSSQSGHNTVSWYQQALGQGPQFIFQYYREEENGRGNFPPRFSGLQFPNYSSELNVNALELDDSALYLCASSLPPGQGFSEQYFGPGTRLTVT.

As regards this clone: This CDR3 fails to terminate in the conserved phenylalanine or tryptophan, so it likely reflects a read error. This chain joins TRBV30 and TRBJ1-2; weak D call: TRBD1 (5 bases). The CDR3 length is 11 residues. V shed 6 bases and J shed 10 bases, with 15 bases lying between them. Germline lookup yields CDR1 GTSNPN and CDR2 SVGIG (reference sequence). The CDR3 DNA is TGTGCCTGCCTTCGGGGGGGTGACTACACCGTC. Translated: CACLRGGDYTV.

This clone was counted a few times. The chain combines TRBV6-5 with TRBJ1-1; 9 nucleotides agree with TRBD1. The CDR3 is 12 residues long. With V trimmed by 6 bases and J by 8 bases, 4 bases remained unmatched. CDR1 MNHEY and CDR2 SVGAGI come from the germline V gene. The CDR3 DNA sequence: TGTGCCAGCAGAACGGGACAGGGAGAAGCTTTCTTT. This encodes CASRTGQGEAFF.

The chain uses TRBV11-2 and TRBJ2-1; D is perhaps TRBD2 (6 bases). V lost 5 bases and J 6 bases, leaving 17 bases between the germline ends. The CDR3 runs 15 residues. Germline V CDR1 and CDR2: SGHAT, FQNNGV. DNA for the CDR3: TGTGCCAGCAGCCTAACCCCGGGACTTGGCAATGAGCAGTTCTTC. Its protein product is CASSLTPGLGNEQFF. Supplemented by reference TRBV11-2 and TRBJ2-1, the full variable domain reads EAGVAQSPRYKIIEKRQSVAFWCNPISGHATLYWYQQILGQGPKLLIQFQNNGVVDDSQLPKDRFSAERLKGVDSTLKIQPAKLEDSAVYLCASSLTPGLGNEQFFGPGTRLTVL.

This clone was recorded only once. V is TRBV27 and J is TRBJ2-1; D gene unclear. Germline CDR1 reads MNHEY; CDR2 reads SMNVEV (reference sequence). This CDR3 is 15 amino acids long. The V end lost 0 bases, the J end lost 8 bases, and 14 bases lay between the germline ends. In DNA, the CDR3 is TGTGCCAGCAGTTTATCGTCCCCACCTTACTATGAGCAGTTCTTC. It yields the protein CASSLSSPPYYEQFF.

The chain employs TRBV2 and TRBJ1-1; 9 nucleotides line up with TRBD1. CDR1 and CDR2 (germline): SNHLY, FYNNEI. This CDR3 contains 13 residues. V lost 6 bases and J lost 4; bases outside the gene matches: 3. The CDR3 region has the DNA TGTGCCAGCAGGGGACAGGGATCCACTGAAGCTTTCTTT. The encoded protein is CASRGQGSTEAFF.